Below, 24 T cell receptor beta chains from the same sample are listed, as sequenced in a study of control samples from healthy donors and cancer patients. Method: immunoSEQ multiplex PCR; TCRdb's copy keeps in-frame clones and lacks some. The sample carries about 120,000 clones, approximately 87% recorded once. The specimen sequenced was blood. The origin of the receptors is a man in his thirties or forties in good health.

The V call is TRBV28, the J call TRBJ1-2, with D possibly matching TRBD1 (5 bases). Trimming stripped 7 bases from V and 3 bases from J, with 9 bases between. CDR3 length: 12 amino acids. Germline CDR1 and CDR2: MDHEN and SYDVKM. DNA for the CDR3: TGTGCCAGCACTACAGGCCACTATGGCTACACCTTC. The encoded protein is CASTTGHYGYTF.

This chain uses TRBV2 with TRBJ1-1; D is uncertain. The V gene's germline CDR1 is SNHLY and CDR2 FYNNEI. Trimming removed 11 bases at V and 5 bases at J, with 15 bases between. The CDR3 length is 12 residues. CDR3 bases: TGTGCCGAGGGAGACGGCCAGACTGAAGCTTTCTTT. Residues: CAEGDGQTEAFF.

The J gene is TRBJ2-2, the V gene TRBV10-1, with TRBD2 identical over 9 bases. With 2 bases clipped from V and 4 bases from J, the junction kept 2 bases outside the gene matches. Germline CDR1 and CDR2: WNHNN and SYGVQD (reference sequence). This CDR3 has 15 residues. The CDR3 DNA sequence: TGCGCCAGCAGTGAGACAGCGGGGGGCACCGGGGAGCTGTTTTTT. Its protein is CASSETAGGTGELFF.

CDR3 coding DNA: TGTGCCAGCCAAGACAGGAGTAATGAAAAACTGTTTTTT. It specifies CASQDRSNEKLFF. This chain uses TRBV6-5 with TRBJ1-4; TRBD1 might be the D (6 bases). V lost 8 bases, J lost 4 bases, and 11 bases lay in between. In germline, CDR1 is MNHEY, CDR2 SVGAGI. CDR3 length: 13 amino acids.

J is TRBJ2-3 and V is TRBV25-1, with D maybe TRBD2 (7 bases). CDR3 length: 16 amino acids. V lost 0 bases and J lost 4, with 14 bases in between. Germline CDR1 is MGHDK and CDR2 is SYGVNS. The CDR3 DNA reads as TGTGCCAGCAGTGAATACCGGGGGGCCACGCCAGATACGCAGTATTTT. Encoded protein: CASSEYRGATPDTQYF.

The chain employs TRBV5-1 and TRBJ2-6; D remains unclear. The germline CDR1 and CDR2 sequences are SGHRS and YFSETQ. CDR3 length: 15 residues. Trimming stripped 4 bases from V and 0 bases from J, with 8 bases between. Here the CDR3 DNA reads TGCGCCAGCAGCCTAGACACCTCTGGGGCCAACGTCCTGACTTTC. This sequence encodes CASSLDTSGANVLTF.

The chain combines TRBV5-1 with TRBJ1-5, with D uncertain. Looked up from germline, CDR1 is SGHRS and CDR2 is YFSETQ. The CDR3 consists of 14 residues. The ends were cut back, 0 bases at V and 6 bases at J, with 10 bases in the middle. The CDR3 sequence is CASSLGGSGQPQHF. For the CDR3, the DNA is TGCGCCAGCAGCTTGGGGGGAAGTGGTCAGCCCCAGCATTTT.

V gene TRBV10-2 combines with J gene TRBJ2-7; TRBD2 matches at 9 bases. Germline V lookup: CDR1 WSHSY, CDR2 SAAADI. With 7 bases clipped from V and 0 bases from J, the junction kept 1 base outside the gene matches. The CDR3 covers 13 residues. The CDR3: CASKTSGSYEQYF. The CDR3 nucleotides read TGCGCCAGCAAGACTAGCGGCTCCTACGAGCAGTACTTC.

The chain employs TRBV27 and TRBJ2-2, with D uncertain. The V end was cut by 8 bases, the J end by 4 bases, with 8 bases between. The length of the CDR3 is 12 residues. Per germline, CDR1 MNHEY and CDR2 SMNVEV (reference sequence). The CDR3 loop is CASYRRTGELFF. In DNA, the CDR3 is TGTGCCAGCTACCGTCGCACCGGGGAGCTGTTTTTT.

The rearrangement uses TRBV14 and TRBJ1-4; D remains unclear. The germline CDR1 and CDR2 sequences are SGHDN and FVKESK. V dropped 4 bases and J dropped 8 bases, with 17 bases sitting between them. The CDR3 loop spans 15 amino acids. The CDR3 region is CASSPRIQSKEKLFF. For the CDR3, the DNA is TGTGCCAGCAGCCCCCGGATCCAGTCGAAGGAAAAACTGTTTTTT.

V gene TRBV7-2 combines with J gene TRBJ1-1; D is perhaps TRBD1 (6 bases). Germline V gene data show CDR1 as SGHTA and CDR2 as FQGNSA. The CDR3 spans 17 residues. The V end was cut by 5 bases, the J end by 0 bases, with 19 bases between. The CDR3 loop reads CASSPIGGGVMNTEAFF. CDR3 coding DNA: TGTGCCAGCAGCCCCATAGGCGGGGGCGTAATGAACACTGAAGCTTTCTTT.

The DNA for the CDR3 is TGTGCCAGCAGCGTAGGTAACTTCGGCTCTGGAAACACCATATATTTT. It specifies CASSVGNFGSGNTIYF. This sequence joins TRBV9 and TRBJ1-3; the D is unclear. This CDR3 is 16 amino acids long. V was pared by 0 bases and J by 0 bases, with 10 bases between. Germline V gene sequence: CDR1 SGDLS, CDR2 YYNGEE.

This clone was detected once. This rearrangement joins TRBV30 to TRBJ1-5, with TRBD1 identical over 7 bases. Germline-derived CDR1 and CDR2 are GTSNPN and SVGIG (reference sequence). The CDR3 is 13 residues long. With 5 bases clipped from V and 0 bases from J, the junction kept 1 base outside the gene matches. CDR3: CAWGTDSNQPQHF. CDR3 DNA sequence: TGTGCCTGGGGGACAGATAGCAATCAGCCCCAGCATTTT.

The chain links TRBV12-3 or TRBV12-4 to TRBJ1-1; unclear D gene. Between the trimmed V and J ends, which lost 6 bases and 1 base, there was a span of 9 bases. CDR3 length: 13 amino acids. The CDR3 DNA follows: TGTGCCAGCAGCCGGTCAGAGAACACTGAAGCTTTCTTT. It specifies CASSRSENTEAFF.

The chain joins TRBV5-6 to TRBJ1-1; D call uncertain. The germline CDR1 and CDR2 sequences are SGHDT and YYEEEE. The V end lost 2 bases, the J end lost 4 bases, and 12 bases lay between the germline ends. The CDR3 consists of 14 residues. CDR3 region: CASSFRTEVTEAFF. Written as DNA, the CDR3 is TGTGCCAGCAGCTTCAGGACGGAGGTCACTGAAGCTTTCTTT.

This clone came up a few times. The chain links TRBV6-1 to TRBJ1-6; unclear D gene. This CDR3 spans 17 amino acids. CDR1 and CDR2 from the germline V gene are MNHNS and SASEGT. V was clipped by 2 bases and J by 0 bases, with 11 bases between them. The CDR3 DNA is TGTGCCAGCAGTGAATTACTGTCCAGCTCCTATAATTCACCCCTCCACTTT. Its protein is CASSELLSSSYNSPLHF.

This chain links TRBV6-5 with TRBJ1-1; 7 nucleotides match TRBD1. The germline V gene encodes CDR1 MNHEY and CDR2 SVGAGI. The CDR3 loop spans 14 amino acids. The V and J ends lost 8 bases and 1 base, in that order; junction bases with no gene match: 7. The CDR3 DNA sequence: TGTGCCAGCCTAACAGGGGCAAGGAACACTGAAGCTTTCTTT. Translation: CASLTGARNTEAFF.

This chain uses TRBV15 with TRBJ1-4; D may be TRBD1 (5 bases). Trimming took off 0 bases at V and 3 bases at J, with 8 bases between the two ends. The CDR3 spans 15 residues. Germline V gene lookup returns CDR1 LNHNV and CDR2 YYDKDF (reference sequence). CDR3 sequence reads: CATSRDLGPNEKLFF. CDR3 coding DNA: TGTGCCACCAGCAGAGATTTGGGACCTAATGAAAAACTGTTTTTT. Combining the CDR3 with reference TRBV15 and TRBJ1-4 gives the whole variable domain DAMVIQNPRYQVTQFGKPVTLSCSQTLNHNVMYWYQQKSSQAPKLLFHYYDKDFNNEADTPDNFQSRRPNTSFCFLDIRSPGLGDTAMYLCATSRDLGPNEKLFFGSGTQLSVL.

The chain couples TRBV6-1 to TRBJ2-1; 9 bases are shared with TRBD1. The CDR3 consists of 15 residues. Trimming took 1 base from V and 10 from J; bases not matched to a gene: 8. CDR1 is MNHNS and CDR2 is SASEGT in the germline V gene. The CDR3 DNA reads TGTGCCAGCAGTGAAGACGGGACAGGGACTTGGGAGCAGTTCTTC. It encodes CASSEDGTGTWEQFF.

V gene TRBV15 combines with J gene TRBJ2-7; the D gene could be TRBD1 or TRBD2 (5 bases each). CDR1 and CDR2 (germline): LNHNV, YYDKDF (reference sequence). The V end was cut by 3 bases, the J end by 3 bases, with 9 bases between. This CDR3 contains 13 residues. DNA for the CDR3: TGTGCCACCAGCAGCGGGACCAGCTACGAGCAGTACTTC. As protein: CATSSGTSYEQYF.

Remarks on this clone: This sample includes further DNA sequences coding for the same CDR3. This chain uses TRBV30 with TRBJ2-7; D remains unclear. Germline V CDR1 and CDR2: GTSNPN, SVGIG (reference sequence). This CDR3 region has 12 residues. Trimming cost V 5 bases and J 4 bases, with 12 bases left between them. The CDR3: CAWSPTEYEQYF. DNA of the CDR3: TGTGCCTGGTCCCCTACTGAGTACGAGCAGTACTTC.

The chain is built from TRBV24-1 and TRBJ1-5; no clear D gene. V lost 3 bases, J lost 0 bases, and 11 bases lay in between. The CDR3 contains 16 residues. CDR1 is KGHDR and CDR2 is SFDVKD in the germline V gene. The CDR3 is CATSDPGPHSNQPQHF. In nucleotides, the CDR3 is TGTGCCACCAGTGATCCTGGACCCCATAGCAATCAGCCCCAGCATTTT.

CDR3 region: CASSQEKGGGHGNGYTF. The CDR3 DNA is TGCGCCAGCAGCCAAGAGAAGGGGGGCGGACATGGGAATGGCTACACCTTC. This sequence joins TRBV4-1 and TRBJ1-2, with D possibly matching TRBD1 (6 bases). This CDR3 contains 17 residues. Looked up from germline, CDR1 is MGHRA and CDR2 is YSYEKL. V was trimmed by 0 bases and J by 6 bases, leaving 20 bases between them.

This chain links TRBV5-6 with TRBJ1-5; D is possibly TRBD1 (6 bases). The CDR3 is made up of 15 amino acids. V lost 0 bases to trimming and J lost 4 bases, with 11 bases between them. Germline lookup yields CDR1 SGHDT and CDR2 YYEEEE. The DNA for the CDR3 is TGTGCCAGCAGCTTGGAACAGGGAAAGAATCAGCCCCAGCATTTT. It codes for CASSLEQGKNQPQHF.